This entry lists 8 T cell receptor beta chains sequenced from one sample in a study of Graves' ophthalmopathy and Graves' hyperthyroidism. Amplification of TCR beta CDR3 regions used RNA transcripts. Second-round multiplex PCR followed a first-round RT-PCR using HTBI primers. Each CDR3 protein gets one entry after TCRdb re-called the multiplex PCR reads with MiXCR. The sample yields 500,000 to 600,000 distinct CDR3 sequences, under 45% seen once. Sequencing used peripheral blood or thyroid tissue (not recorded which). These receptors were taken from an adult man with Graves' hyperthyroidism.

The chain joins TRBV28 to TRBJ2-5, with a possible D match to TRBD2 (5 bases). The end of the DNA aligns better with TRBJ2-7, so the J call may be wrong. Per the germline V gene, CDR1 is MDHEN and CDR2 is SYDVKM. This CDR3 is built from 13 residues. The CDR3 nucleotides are TGTGCCAGCAGTTTATTTATGGAGGCCGAGCAGTACTTC. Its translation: CASSLFMEAEQYF.

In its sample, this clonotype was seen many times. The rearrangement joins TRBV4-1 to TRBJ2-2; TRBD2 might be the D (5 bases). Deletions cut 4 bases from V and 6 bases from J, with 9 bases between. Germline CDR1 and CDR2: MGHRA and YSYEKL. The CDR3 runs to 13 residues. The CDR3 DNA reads TGCGCCAGCAGCCTAAACGGGGCCGGGGAGCTGTTTTTT. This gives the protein CASSLNGAGELFF.

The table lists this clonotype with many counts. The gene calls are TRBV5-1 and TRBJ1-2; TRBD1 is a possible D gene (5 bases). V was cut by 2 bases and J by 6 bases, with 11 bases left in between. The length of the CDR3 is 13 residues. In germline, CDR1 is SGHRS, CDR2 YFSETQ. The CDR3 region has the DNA TGCGCCAGCAGCTTACAGGACGGGGATGGCTACACCTTC. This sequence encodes CASSLQDGDGYTF.

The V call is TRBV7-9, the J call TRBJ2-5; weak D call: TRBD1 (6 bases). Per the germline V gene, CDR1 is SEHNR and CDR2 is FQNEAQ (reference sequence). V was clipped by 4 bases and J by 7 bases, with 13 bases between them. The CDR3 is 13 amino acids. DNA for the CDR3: TGTGCCAGCAGCTCAAAAACGACAGGGACCCAGTACTTC. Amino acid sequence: CASSSKTTGTQYF.

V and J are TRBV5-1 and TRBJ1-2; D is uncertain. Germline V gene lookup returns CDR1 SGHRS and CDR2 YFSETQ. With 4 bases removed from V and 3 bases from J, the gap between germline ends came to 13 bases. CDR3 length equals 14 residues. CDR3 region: CASSLQLSDYGYTF. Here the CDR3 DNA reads TGCGCCAGCAGCCTCCAGCTCTCGGACTATGGCTACACCTTC.

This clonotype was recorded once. CDR3 sequence reads: CASSPRSNEQFF. The CDR3 bases are TGTGCCAGCAGCCCCCGCTCCAATGAGCAGTTCTTC. V is TRBV7-9 and J is TRBJ2-5; D remains unclear. The J call is in doubt because the DNA end fits TRBJ2-1 better. CDR3 size: 12 residues. Germline V gene data show CDR1 as SEHNR and CDR2 as FQNEAQ (reference sequence).

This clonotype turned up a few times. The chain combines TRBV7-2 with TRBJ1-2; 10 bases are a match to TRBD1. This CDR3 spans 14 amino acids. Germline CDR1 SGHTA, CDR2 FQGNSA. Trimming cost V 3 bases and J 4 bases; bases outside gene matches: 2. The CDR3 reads CASSLRDRGYGYTF. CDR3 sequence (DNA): TGTGCCAGCAGCTTGAGGGACAGGGGCTATGGCTACACCTTC.

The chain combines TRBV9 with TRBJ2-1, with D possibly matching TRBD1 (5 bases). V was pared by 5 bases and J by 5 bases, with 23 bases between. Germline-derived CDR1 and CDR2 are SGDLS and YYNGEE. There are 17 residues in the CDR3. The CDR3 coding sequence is TGTGCCAGCAGTCCGCTACTAACAGGCTCGGTTCACAATGAGCAGTTCTTC. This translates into CASSPLLTGSVHNEQFF.